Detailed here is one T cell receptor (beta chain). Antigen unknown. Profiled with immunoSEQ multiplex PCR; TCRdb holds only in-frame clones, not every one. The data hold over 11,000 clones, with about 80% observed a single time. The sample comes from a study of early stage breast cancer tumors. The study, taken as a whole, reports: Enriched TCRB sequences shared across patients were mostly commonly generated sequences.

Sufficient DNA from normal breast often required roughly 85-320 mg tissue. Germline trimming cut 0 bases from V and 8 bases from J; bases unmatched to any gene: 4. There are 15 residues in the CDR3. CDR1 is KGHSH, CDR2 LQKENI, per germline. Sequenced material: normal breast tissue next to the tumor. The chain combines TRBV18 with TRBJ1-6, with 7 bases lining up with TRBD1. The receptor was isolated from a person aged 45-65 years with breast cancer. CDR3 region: CASSPPTGIDSPLHF. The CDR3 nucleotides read TGTGCCAGCTCACCACCGACAGGGATCGATTCACCCCTCCACTTT.